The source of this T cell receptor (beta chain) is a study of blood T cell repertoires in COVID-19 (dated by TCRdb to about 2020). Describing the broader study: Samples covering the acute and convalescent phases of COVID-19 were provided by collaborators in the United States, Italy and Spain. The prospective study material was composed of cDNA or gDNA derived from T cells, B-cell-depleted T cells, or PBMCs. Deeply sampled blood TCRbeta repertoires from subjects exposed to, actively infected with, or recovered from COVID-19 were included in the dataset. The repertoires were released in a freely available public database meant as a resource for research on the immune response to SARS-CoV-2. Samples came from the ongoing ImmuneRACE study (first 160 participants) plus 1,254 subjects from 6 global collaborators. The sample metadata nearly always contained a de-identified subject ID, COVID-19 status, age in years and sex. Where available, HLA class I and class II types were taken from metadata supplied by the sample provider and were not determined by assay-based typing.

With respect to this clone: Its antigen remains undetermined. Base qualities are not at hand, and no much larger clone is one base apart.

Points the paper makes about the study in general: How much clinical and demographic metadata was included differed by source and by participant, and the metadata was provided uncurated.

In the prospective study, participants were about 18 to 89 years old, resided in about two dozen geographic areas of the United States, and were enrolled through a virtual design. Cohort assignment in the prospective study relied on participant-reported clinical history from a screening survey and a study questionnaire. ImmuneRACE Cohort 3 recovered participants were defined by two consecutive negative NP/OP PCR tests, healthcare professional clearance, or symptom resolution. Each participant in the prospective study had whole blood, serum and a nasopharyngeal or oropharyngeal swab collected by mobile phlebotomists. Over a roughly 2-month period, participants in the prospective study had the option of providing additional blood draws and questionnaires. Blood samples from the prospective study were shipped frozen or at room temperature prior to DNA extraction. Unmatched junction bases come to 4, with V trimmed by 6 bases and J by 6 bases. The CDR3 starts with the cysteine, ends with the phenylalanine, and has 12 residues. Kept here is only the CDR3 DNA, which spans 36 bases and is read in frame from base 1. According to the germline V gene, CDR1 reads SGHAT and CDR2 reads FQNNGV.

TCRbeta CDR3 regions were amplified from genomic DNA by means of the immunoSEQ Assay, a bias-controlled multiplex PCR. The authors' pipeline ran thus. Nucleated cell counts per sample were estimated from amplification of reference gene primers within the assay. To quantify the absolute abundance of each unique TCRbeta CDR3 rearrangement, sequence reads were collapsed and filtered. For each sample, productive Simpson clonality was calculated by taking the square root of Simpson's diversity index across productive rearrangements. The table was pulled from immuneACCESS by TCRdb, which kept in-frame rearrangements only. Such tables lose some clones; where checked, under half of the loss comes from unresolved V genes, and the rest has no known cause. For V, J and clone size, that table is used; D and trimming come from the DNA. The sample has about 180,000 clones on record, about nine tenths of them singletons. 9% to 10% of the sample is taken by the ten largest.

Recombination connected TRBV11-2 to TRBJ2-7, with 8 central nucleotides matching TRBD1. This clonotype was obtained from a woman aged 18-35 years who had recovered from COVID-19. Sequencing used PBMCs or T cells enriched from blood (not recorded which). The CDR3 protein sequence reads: CASRTTGVEQYF. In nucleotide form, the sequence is TGTGCCAGCAGAACGACAGGGGTCGAGCAGTACTTC.